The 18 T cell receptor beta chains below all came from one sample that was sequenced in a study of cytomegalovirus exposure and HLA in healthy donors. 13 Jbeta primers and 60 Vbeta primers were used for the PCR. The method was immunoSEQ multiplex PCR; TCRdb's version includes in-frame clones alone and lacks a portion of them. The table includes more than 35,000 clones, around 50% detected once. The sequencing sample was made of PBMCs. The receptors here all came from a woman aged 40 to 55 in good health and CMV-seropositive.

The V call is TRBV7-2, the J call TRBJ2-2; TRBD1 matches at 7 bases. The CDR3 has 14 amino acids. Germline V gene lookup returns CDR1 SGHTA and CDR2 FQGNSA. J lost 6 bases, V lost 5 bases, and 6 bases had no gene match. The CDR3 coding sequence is TGTGCCAGCAGCCCCCACAGGGGAGCCGGGGAGCTGTTTTTT. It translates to CASSPHRGAGELFF.

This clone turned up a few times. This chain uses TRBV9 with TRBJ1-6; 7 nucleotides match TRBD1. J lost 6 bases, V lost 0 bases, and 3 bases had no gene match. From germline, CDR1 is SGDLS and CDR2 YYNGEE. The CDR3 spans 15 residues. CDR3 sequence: CASSVAAGGNSPLHF. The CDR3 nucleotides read TGTGCCAGCAGCGTAGCAGCAGGGGGTAATTCACCCCTCCACTTT.

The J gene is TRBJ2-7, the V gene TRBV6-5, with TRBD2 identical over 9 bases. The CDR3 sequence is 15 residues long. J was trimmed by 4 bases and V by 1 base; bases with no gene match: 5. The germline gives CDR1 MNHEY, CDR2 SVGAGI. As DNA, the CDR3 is TGTGCCAGCAGTTACTTGGCGCGGGGGGGGTACGAGCAGTACTTC. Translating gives CASSYLARGGYEQYF.

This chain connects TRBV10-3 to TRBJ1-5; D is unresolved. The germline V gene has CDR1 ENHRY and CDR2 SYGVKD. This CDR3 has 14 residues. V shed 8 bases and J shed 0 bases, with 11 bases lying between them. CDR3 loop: CAIRAGYSNQPQHF. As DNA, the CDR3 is TGTGCCATCCGGGCGGGTTATAGCAATCAGCCCCAGCATTTT.

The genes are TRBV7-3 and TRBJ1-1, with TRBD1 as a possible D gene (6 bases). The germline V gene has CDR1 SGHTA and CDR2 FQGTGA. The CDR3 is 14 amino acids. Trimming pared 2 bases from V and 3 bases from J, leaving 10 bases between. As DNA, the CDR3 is TGTGCCAGCAGCTTACAGGGGTGGGACACTGAAGCTTTCTTT. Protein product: CASSLQGWDTEAFF.

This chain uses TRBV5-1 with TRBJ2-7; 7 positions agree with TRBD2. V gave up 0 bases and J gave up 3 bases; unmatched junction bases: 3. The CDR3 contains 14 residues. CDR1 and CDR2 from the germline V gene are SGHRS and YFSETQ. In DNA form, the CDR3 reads TGCGCCAGCAGCTTGGTGGCGGGGGTCTACGAGCAGTACTTC. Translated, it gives CASSLVAGVYEQYF.

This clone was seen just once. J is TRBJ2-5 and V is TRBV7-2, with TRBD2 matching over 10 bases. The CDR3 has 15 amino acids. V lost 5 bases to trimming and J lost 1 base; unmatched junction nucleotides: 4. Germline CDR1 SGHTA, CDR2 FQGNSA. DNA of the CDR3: TGTGCCAGCAGCCCAGCGGGGGGGTTCCAAGAGACCCAGTACTTC. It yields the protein CASSPAGGFQETQYF. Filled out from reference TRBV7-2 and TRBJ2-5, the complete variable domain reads GAGVSQSPSNKVTEKGKDVELRCDPISGHTALYWYRQSLGQGLEFLIYFQGNSAPDKSGLPSDRFSAERTGGSVSTLTIQRTQQEDSAVYLCASSPAGGFQETQYFGPGTRLLVL.

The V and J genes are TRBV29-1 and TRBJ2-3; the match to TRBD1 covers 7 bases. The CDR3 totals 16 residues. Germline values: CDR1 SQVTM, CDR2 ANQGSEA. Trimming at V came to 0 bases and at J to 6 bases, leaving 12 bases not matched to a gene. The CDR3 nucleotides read TGCAGCGTTGAAGATTACAGGGGAGTATCTGGGGATACGCAGTATTTT. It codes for CSVEDYRGVSGDTQYF.

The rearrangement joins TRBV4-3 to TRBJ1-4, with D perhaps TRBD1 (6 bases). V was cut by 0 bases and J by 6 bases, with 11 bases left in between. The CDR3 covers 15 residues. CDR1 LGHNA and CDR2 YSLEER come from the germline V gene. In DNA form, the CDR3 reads TGCGCCAGCAGCCAAGAGGGGGCCGGGTATGAAAAACTGTTTTTT. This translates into CASSQEGAGYEKLFF.

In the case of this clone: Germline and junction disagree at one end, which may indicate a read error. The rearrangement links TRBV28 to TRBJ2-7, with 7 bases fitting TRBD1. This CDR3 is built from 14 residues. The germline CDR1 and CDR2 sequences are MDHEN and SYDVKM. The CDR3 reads CASSVPGQTYVQYF. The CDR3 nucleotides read TGTGCCAGCAGTGTACCGGGACAGACTTACGTGCAGTACTTC.

As DNA, the CDR3 is TGTGCCAGCAGCTTGAGCACAGCTGCGAACACCGGGGAGCTGTTTTTT. This sequence encodes CASSLSTAANTGELFF. The chain joins TRBV5-4 to TRBJ2-2; D is ambiguous. Per the germline V gene, CDR1 is SGHNT and CDR2 is YYREEE (reference sequence). This CDR3 region has 16 residues. The germline V and J ends were trimmed by 1 base and 0 bases, with 10 bases remaining between them.

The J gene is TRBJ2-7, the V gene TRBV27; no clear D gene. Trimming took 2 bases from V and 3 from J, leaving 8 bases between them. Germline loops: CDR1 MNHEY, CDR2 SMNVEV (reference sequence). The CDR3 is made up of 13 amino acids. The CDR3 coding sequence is TGTGCCAGCAGTTTAGGGCAGAGCTACGAGCAGTACTTC. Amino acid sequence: CASSLGQSYEQYF.

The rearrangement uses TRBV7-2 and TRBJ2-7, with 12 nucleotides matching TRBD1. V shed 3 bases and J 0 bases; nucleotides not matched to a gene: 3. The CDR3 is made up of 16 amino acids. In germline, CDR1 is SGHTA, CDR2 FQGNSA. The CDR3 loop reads CASSFGGQGASYEQYF. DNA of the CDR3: TGTGCCAGCAGCTTTGGGGGACAGGGGGCCTCCTACGAGCAGTACTTC.

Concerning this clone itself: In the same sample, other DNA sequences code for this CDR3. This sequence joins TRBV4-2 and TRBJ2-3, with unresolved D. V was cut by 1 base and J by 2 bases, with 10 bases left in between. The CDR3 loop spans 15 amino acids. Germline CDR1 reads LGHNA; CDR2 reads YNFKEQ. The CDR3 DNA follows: TGTGCCAGCAGCCAAGTCGACTCTGACACAGATACGCAGTATTTT. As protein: CASSQVDSDTDTQYF.

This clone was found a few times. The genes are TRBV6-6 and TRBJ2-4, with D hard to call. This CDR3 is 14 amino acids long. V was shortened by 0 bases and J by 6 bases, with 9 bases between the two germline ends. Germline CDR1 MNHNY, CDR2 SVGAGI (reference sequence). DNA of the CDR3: TGTGCCAGCAGTTACTCGAAACACATAAACATTCAGTACTTC. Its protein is CASSYSKHINIQYF.

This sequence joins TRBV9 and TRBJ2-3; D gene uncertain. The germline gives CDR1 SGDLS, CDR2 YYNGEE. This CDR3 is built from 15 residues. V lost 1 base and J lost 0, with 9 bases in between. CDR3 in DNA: TGTGCCAGCAGCGTAAGCCCTGATAGCACAGATACGCAGTATTTT. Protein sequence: CASSVSPDSTDTQYF.

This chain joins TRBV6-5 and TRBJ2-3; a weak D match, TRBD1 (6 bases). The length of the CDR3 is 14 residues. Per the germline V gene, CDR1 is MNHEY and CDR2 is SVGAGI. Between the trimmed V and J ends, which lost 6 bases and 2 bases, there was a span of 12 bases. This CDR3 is CASRKTGVTDTQYF. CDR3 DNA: TGTGCCAGCAGAAAGACAGGAGTCACAGATACGCAGTATTTT.

CDR3 nucleotide sequence: TGTGCCAGCAGCTCGTTCGGCGAGCAGTACTTC. Protein sequence: CASSSFGEQYF. V gene TRBV5-4 combines with J gene TRBJ2-7, with D hard to call. Per the germline V gene, CDR1 is SGHNT and CDR2 is YYREEE (reference sequence). This CDR3 region has 11 residues. Trimming pared 3 bases from V and 6 bases from J, leaving 7 bases between.